This is a list of T cell receptor beta chains from one sample in a study of CD8 T cells in Susac syndrome. Each CDR3 protein is one row after TCRdb ran MiXCR on the immunoSEQ multiplex PCR reads. The repertoire consists of around 230,000 distinct CDR3 sequences, with about 95% occurring once and the leading ten covering 0.075% to 0.095%. Sequenced: CD4+ T cells from PBMCs. The source of these receptors is a human donor with multiple sclerosis. CDR3s include the opening cysteine and the closing phenylalanine or tryptophan. The D gene is left open where the match is weak. Clone size is not always given. Where it is, it says once, few, many or a class for expanded clones.

DNA: TGTGCCAGCTCTTCACTTCCGGTCAACACTGAAGCTTTCTTT; CDR3: CASSSLPVNTEAFF; D: -; length: 14; J: TRBJ1-1; V: TRBV27; size: -
DNA: TGTGCCAGTAACCTCCCGGGACTAGCGGGAAAAAGCTCCTACAATGAGCAGTTCTTC; CDR3: CASNLPGLAGKSSYNEQFF; D: TRBD2; length: 19; J: TRBJ2-1; V: TRBV12-3/TRBV12-4; size: -
DNA: TGTGCCAGTTCACCCTCCACAGGGGGCAAAACCTACGAGCAGTACTTC; CDR3: CASSPSTGGKTYEQYF; D: TRBD1; length: 16; J: TRBJ2-7; V: TRBV18; size: once
DNA: TGTGCCAGCAGTTACTCGAGAGGGTTCCCCGACGAGCAGTACTTC; CDR3: CASSYSRGFPDEQYF; D: -; length: 15; J: TRBJ2-7; V: TRBV6-5; size: -
DNA: TGTGCCACCAGCAGAGATAATTCACTCTTGGGGCCTCGGAACACTGAAGCTTTCTTT; CDR3: CATSRDNSLLGPRNTEAFF; D: -; length: 19; J: TRBJ1-1; V: TRBV15; size: once
DNA: TGTGCCAGCACCCCGGGCACAGATACGCAGTATTTT; CDR3: CASTPGTDTQYF; D: -; length: 12; J: TRBJ2-3; V: TRBV28; size: -
DNA: TGTGCCAGCGCCCCAGAACCTCGGGCCAACGTCCTGACTTTC; CDR3: CASAPEPRANVLTF; D: -; length: 14; J: TRBJ2-6; V: TRBV27; size: -
DNA: TGTGCCAGCAGATGGGGCAGAGCTAACTATGGCTACACCTTC; CDR3: CASRWGRANYGYTF; D: -; length: 14; J: TRBJ1-2; V: TRBV28; size: -
DNA: TGTGCCAGCAGTGAAGTTAGGGGGTTCTTC; CDR3: CASSEVRGFF; D: -; length: 10; J: TRBJ2-1; V: TRBV2; size: -
DNA: TGCAGCGCAAATTTAGCGGGAGGCTCCTACAATGAGCAGTTCTTC; CDR3: CSANLAGGSYNEQFF; D: TRBD2; length: 15; J: TRBJ2-1; V: TRBV29-1; size: -
DNA: TGTGCCAGTAGCGCAGCGGGAGGGCTTTCTCTCGAGCAGTACTTC; CDR3: CASSAAGGLSLEQYF; D: TRBD2; length: 15; J: TRBJ2-7; V: TRBV19; size: -
DNA: TGTGCCAGCAGCAAACAGGGCTTGGACGAGCAGTACTTC; CDR3: CASSKQGLDEQYF; D: -; length: 13; J: TRBJ2-7; V: TRBV5-4; size: -
DNA: TGCAGTGCCGTGGCAGATACGCAGTATTTT; CDR3: CSAVADTQYF; D: -; length: 10; J: TRBJ2-3; V: TRBV20-1; size: -
DNA: TGTGCCAGCAGTCAGTCTTCTGGGGCCAACGTCCTGACTTTC; CDR3: CASSQSSGANVLTF; D: -; length: 14; J: TRBJ2-6; V: TRBV12-3/TRBV12-4; size: -
DNA: TGTGCCACCCTAGCCGACACTGAAGCTTTCTTT; CDR3: CATLADTEAFF; D: -; length: 11; J: TRBJ1-1; V: TRBV10-3; size: -
DNA: TGTGCCAGCAGCTTCACTTATTACAATGAGCAGTTCTTC; CDR3: CASSFTYYNEQFF; D: -; length: 13; J: TRBJ2-1; V: TRBV7-2; size: -
DNA: TGCGCCAGCAGCTTGAGTGGCCAGAGGGTCTACAATGAGCAGTTCTTC; CDR3: CASSLSGQRVYNEQFF; D: -; length: 16; J: TRBJ2-1; V: TRBV5-1; size: -
DNA: TGCAGCGGGGGTCGGGTTGGGAACACTGAAGCTTTCTTT; CDR3: CSGGRVGNTEAFF; D: -; length: 13; J: TRBJ1-1; V: TRBV29-1; size: -
DNA: TGTGCCAGCACCATCGGACAGGGACAGGAGGCTTTCTTT; CDR3: CASTIGQGQEAFF; D: TRBD1; length: 13; J: TRBJ1-1; V: TRBV27; size: once
DNA: TGCGCCAGCAGGGGCGGGAGTAAGGAGCAGTACTTC; CDR3: CASRGGSKEQYF; D: TRBD2; length: 12; J: TRBJ2-7; V: TRBV5-1; size: -
DNA: TGCAGCGTTGATCCGGAAAGCACAGATACGCAGTATTTT; CDR3: CSVDPESTDTQYF; D: -; length: 13; J: TRBJ2-3; V: TRBV29-1; size: -
DNA: TGTGCCAGCAGCTTTACTAGCGGCTCCTACGAGCAGTACTTC; CDR3: CASSFTSGSYEQYF; D: TRBD2; length: 14; J: TRBJ2-7; V: TRBV7-2; size: -
DNA: TGCGCCAGCAGCTTGGGCGGGTTTGGTGAGCAGTTCTTC; CDR3: CASSLGGFGEQFF; D: -; length: 13; J: TRBJ2-1; V: TRBV5-1; size: once
DNA: TGTGCCAGCTCACCAGTGGACGGACCCCACGAAGCTTTCTTT; CDR3: CASSPVDGPHEAFF; D: -; length: 14; J: TRBJ1-1; V: TRBV18; size: -
DNA: TGTGCCATCCGAAGCGGCTCTGGGGCCAACGTCCTGACTTTC; CDR3: CAIRSGSGANVLTF; D: -; length: 14; J: TRBJ2-6; V: TRBV10-3; size: -
DNA: TGCAGCGTCCGCAGTCGCATTGCGGGCTATGGCTACACCTTC; CDR3: CSVRSRIAGYGYTF; D: -; length: 14; J: TRBJ1-2; V: TRBV29-1; size: -
DNA: TGTGCCAGCAGTTTAACAGGGTTTGGCTACACCTTC; CDR3: CASSLTGFGYTF; D: -; length: 12; J: TRBJ1-2; V: TRBV6-6; size: -
DNA: TGCACCAGCAGGGGGTGGACAGGGGTCCATGGCTACACCTTC; CDR3: CTSRGWTGVHGYTF; D: -; length: 14; J: TRBJ1-2; V: TRBV1; size: -
DNA: TGTGCCAGCAGCAAAAACTACACCCGGGGAGGTAGATGGAACGAGCAGTACTTC; CDR3: CASSKNYTRGGRWNEQYF; D: -; length: 18; J: TRBJ2-7; V: TRBV21-1; size: -
DNA: TGTGCCAGCAGCCAACAGGGATACACTGAAGCTTTCTTT; CDR3: CASSQQGYTEAFF; D: -; length: 13; J: TRBJ1-1; V: TRBV14; size: once
DNA: TGTGCCAGCAGTGGGACGACAGGGGAGAGCACTGAAGCTTTCTTT; CDR3: CASSGTTGESTEAFF; D: TRBD1; length: 15; J: TRBJ1-1; V: TRBV25-1; size: once
DNA: TGTGCCACAAGCAACTCTGGGGCCAACGTCCTGACTTTC; CDR3: CATSNSGANVLTF; D: -; length: 13; J: TRBJ2-6; V: TRBV6-5; size: -
DNA: TGCGCCAGCAGCCAAGACACTGGGACAGGGGGCAATCAGCCCCAGCATTTT; CDR3: CASSQDTGTGGNQPQHF; D: TRBD1; length: 17; J: TRBJ1-5; V: TRBV4-1; size: -
DNA: TGCAGCGTTGAAGTTTTACCGGACCAAGAGACCCAGTACTTC; CDR3: CSVEVLPDQETQYF; D: -; length: 14; J: TRBJ2-5; V: TRBV29-1; size: -
DNA: TGTGCCAGCAGCTTCCCATTCGACAGCTACTATGGCTACACCTTC; CDR3: CASSFPFDSYYGYTF; D: -; length: 15; J: TRBJ1-2; V: TRBV7-9; size: -
DNA: TGTGCCAGCAGTTCGACAAGGGGATCTGGAAACACCATATATTTT; CDR3: CASSSTRGSGNTIYF; D: -; length: 15; J: TRBJ1-3; V: TRBV6-5; size: -
DNA: TGCAGTGCTAGTAAACGTCTGGCGGGGACCTACGAGCAGTACTTC; CDR3: CSASKRLAGTYEQYF; D: -; length: 15; J: TRBJ2-7; V: TRBV20-1; size: -
DNA: TGTGCACAAGGACTAGCGGGAGTCGGGGAGACCCAGTACTTC; CDR3: CAQGLAGVGETQYF; D: TRBD2; length: 14; J: TRBJ2-5; V: TRBV30; size: once
DNA: TGCGCCAGCAGCCAAGGAGGGGGGAGGGGCGGCTACACCTTC; CDR3: CASSQGGGRGGYTF; D: -; length: 14; J: TRBJ1-2; V: TRBV4-1; size: -
DNA: TGCAGTGCTAGAGGAATTAGGGCAGGAGGCACAGATACGCAGTATTTT; CDR3: CSARGIRAGGTDTQYF; D: -; length: 16; J: TRBJ2-3; V: TRBV20-1; size: -
DNA: TGTGCCAGCCTAGCCATCTCGAGATACAATGAGCAGTTCTTC; CDR3: CASLAISRYNEQFF; D: -; length: 14; J: TRBJ2-1; V: TRBV6-2/TRBV6-3; size: once
DNA: TGCAGTGCCCTGAGGCGGTGGCAACAAGAGACCCAGTACTTC; CDR3: CSALRRWQQETQYF; D: -; length: 14; J: TRBJ2-5; V: TRBV20-1; size: -
DNA: TGCGCCAGCAGCGGCGGGACAGCGAACACTGAAGCTTTCTTT; CDR3: CASSGGTANTEAFF; D: TRBD1; length: 14; J: TRBJ1-1; V: TRBV5-1; size: once
DNA: TGTGCCTGGAGTAGGACTAGCGGGAGGTTAGATGGGGATGAGCAGTTCTTC; CDR3: CAWSRTSGRLDGDEQFF; D: TRBD2; length: 17; J: TRBJ2-1; V: TRBV30; size: once
DNA: TGTGCCAGCAGCTGGGGCAGGGAGGAGGAAAAACTGTTTTTT; CDR3: CASSWGREEEKLFF; D: -; length: 14; J: TRBJ1-4; V: TRBV7-9; size: once
DNA: TGTGCCAGCAGCGTGAGGGATGGAGCCAAAAACATTCAGTACTTC; CDR3: CASSVRDGAKNIQYF; D: -; length: 15; J: TRBJ2-4; V: TRBV9; size: -
DNA: TGCAGCGGTGAAGGTTGGGAGCGGGCTCATAACACCGGGGAGCTGTTTTTT; CDR3: CSGEGWERAHNTGELFF; D: -; length: 17; J: TRBJ2-2; V: TRBV29-1; size: -
DNA: TGCGCCAGCAGTCCAATCCGAGGACCCGGGCCGGGTCGAGGTCAGCCCCAGCATTTT; CDR3: CASSPIRGPGPGRGQPQHF; D: -; length: 19; J: TRBJ1-5; V: TRBV23-1; size: -